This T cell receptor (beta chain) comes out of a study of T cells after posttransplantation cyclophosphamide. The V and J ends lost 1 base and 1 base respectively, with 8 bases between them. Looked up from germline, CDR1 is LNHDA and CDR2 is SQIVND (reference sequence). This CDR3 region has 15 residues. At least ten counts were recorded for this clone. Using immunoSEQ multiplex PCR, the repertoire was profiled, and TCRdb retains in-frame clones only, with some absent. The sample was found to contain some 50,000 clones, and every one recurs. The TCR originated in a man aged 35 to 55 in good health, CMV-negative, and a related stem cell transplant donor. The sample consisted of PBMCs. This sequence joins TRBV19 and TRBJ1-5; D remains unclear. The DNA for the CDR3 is TGTGCCAGTAGTATAGGCCCTGGCAGCAATCAGCCCCAGCATTTT. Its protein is CASSIGPGSNQPQHF.